This T cell receptor beta chain derives from a study of Ad26.COV2.S vaccination and SARS-CoV-2 variants. Profiled with immunoSEQ multiplex PCR; TCRdb holds only in-frame clones, not every one. The table shows 300,000 to 350,000 clones, with 70% to 90% occurring only once. Notes on the study in general: Whether participants received vaccine or placebo, their non-spike TCR breadth was similar. Reports say spike-specific CD8+ and CD4+ T cell responses covered substantial breadth after vaccination.

This clone has only one observation. The antigen is undetermined. Indicated treatment: some 20 received Ad26.COV2.S at low or high dose, single or two shots; roughly 5 received placebo; per-sample allocation not given. Specimens were obtained on day 63 following the first vaccine or placebo injection. Germline lookup yields CDR1 SGHRS and CDR2 YFSETQ. V was cut by 0 bases and J by 1 base, with 4 bases left in between. CDR3 length: 13 amino acids. The receptor was isolated from a person aged 18-65 years who received the Ad26.COV2.S COVID-19 vaccine or a placebo. The chain has TRBV5-1 and TRBJ1-1, with D hard to call. The sample here was peripheral blood, taken in a trial of Ad26.COV2.S vaccine versus placebo. The CDR3 region is CASSLETNTEAFF. Written as DNA, the CDR3 is TGCGCCAGCAGCTTGGAAACGAACACTGAAGCTTTCTTT.